Below are 30 T cell receptor beta chains sequenced from a single sample in a study of response to subunit inactivated influenza vaccine. TCRdb independently ran MiXCR on the RT-PCR reads; one entry per CDR3 protein. The profile covers some 500,000 distinct CDR3 sequences, with about an eighth appearing a single time and roughly 14% taken by the ten largest. The specimen comprised PBMCs from blood, sampled roughly 48 days after vaccination. All receptors derive from a man in his fifties who received an inactivated influenza vaccine.

The genes are TRBV5-1 and TRBJ2-1; 12 bases are a match to TRBD2. After removal of 4 bases from V and 5 bases from J, the junction contained 7 bases not matched to a gene. The CDR3 is 16 residues long. Germline V CDR1 and CDR2: SGHRS, YFSETQ. The CDR3 reads CASSLTSGGSNNEQFF. For the CDR3, the DNA is TGCGCCAGCAGCCTCACTAGCGGGGGGTCCAACAATGAGCAGTTCTTC.

This clonotype came up many times. The rearrangement uses TRBV6-2 or TRBV6-3 and TRBJ2-5; D might be TRBD2 (6 bases). This CDR3 spans 16 amino acids. Trimming removed 4 bases from V and 3 bases from J, with 18 bases in between. The germline gives CDR1 MNHEY, CDR2 SVGEGT. The CDR3 here is CASSSYREIREETQYF. The CDR3 DNA follows: TGTGCCAGCAGTTCCTACCGGGAGATACGGGAAGAGACCCAGTACTTC.

This clonotype was seen only a few times. This chain joins TRBV7-9 and TRBJ1-2; D is undetermined. CDR3 length: 14 residues. The V gene lost 1 base and the J gene lost 3 bases, with 9 bases spanning the gap. Germline CDR1 SEHNR, CDR2 FQNEAQ (reference sequence). The CDR3 loop is CASSLGLADYGYTF. As DNA, the CDR3 is TGTGCCAGCAGCTTAGGTCTGGCGGACTATGGCTACACCTTC.

The V gene is TRBV11-2, the J gene TRBJ2-6; TRBD2 matches at 8 bases. Germline loops: CDR1 SGHAT, CDR2 FQNNGV. Unmatched junction bases numbered 8, after V lost 1 base and J lost 3 bases. This CDR3 comprises 18 residues. The CDR3 loop is CASSLVVGRAGGANVLTF. The CDR3 coding sequence is TGTGCCAGCAGCTTAGTGGTCGGGAGGGCAGGTGGGGCCAACGTCCTGACTTTC. Drawing the rest from reference TRBV11-2 and TRBJ2-6, the complete variable domain is EAGVAQSPRYKIIEKRQSVAFWCNPISGHATLYWYQQILGQGPKLLIQFQNNGVVDDSQLPKDRFSAERLKGVDSTLKIQPAKLEDSAVYLCASSLVVGRAGGANVLTFGAGSRLTVL.

This clonotype was recorded a few times. The V gene is TRBV5-1, the J gene TRBJ1-1; maybe TRBD1 (5 bases). The germline gives CDR1 SGHRS, CDR2 YFSETQ. The CDR3 is made up of 16 amino acids. Trimming left V 4 bases short and J 2 bases short, with 18 bases between. CDR3 in amino acids: CASSPWALGANTEAFF. CDR3 bases: TGCGCCAGCAGCCCTTGGGCTCTAGGGGCAAACACTGAAGCTTTCTTT.

The table lists this clonotype with a few counts. The V and J genes are TRBV7-2 and TRBJ2-3, with 7 bases lining up with TRBD1. The CDR3 runs 15 residues. In germline, CDR1 is SGHTA, CDR2 FQGNSA. The ends lost 2 bases at V and 4 bases at J; junction bases unmatched: 6. DNA of the CDR3: TGTGCCAGCAGCTTATCTGGCCAGGGGGCAGATACGCAGTATTTT. This gives the protein CASSLSGQGADTQYF. Filled out from reference TRBV7-2 and TRBJ2-3, the complete variable domain reads GAGVSQSPSNKVTEKGKDVELRCDPISGHTALYWYRQSLGQGLEFLIYFQGNSAPDKSGLPSDRFSAERTGGSVSTLTIQRTQQEDSAVYLCASSLSGQGADTQYFGPGTRLTVL.

This clonotype was detected ten times or more. This chain connects TRBV6-1 to TRBJ1-3, with D unresolved. The germline CDR1 and CDR2 sequences are MNHNS and SASEGT. The CDR3 has 14 residues. V was shortened by 6 bases and J by 0 bases, with 9 bases between the two germline ends. DNA of the CDR3: TGTGCCAGCAGGGCCCAGAGCTCTGGAAACACCATATATTTT. Amino acid sequence: CASRAQSSGNTIYF.

This clonotype was seen a few times. The chain carries TRBV18 and TRBJ2-1; 8 nucleotides agree with TRBD2. The J segment lost 8 bases and the V segment lost 6 bases, leaving 12 bases of the junction unmatched. Per the germline V gene, CDR1 is KGHSH and CDR2 is LQKENI. The CDR3 runs 15 residues. CDR3 amino acids: CASSQNGGAGDEQFF. The CDR3, as DNA: TGTGCCAGCTCTCAAAACGGGGGGGCCGGGGATGAGCAGTTCTTC.

V is TRBV27 and J is TRBJ2-7; the D call may be TRBD1 or TRBD2 (5 bases each). The CDR3 totals 15 residues. Germline loops: CDR1 MNHEY, CDR2 SMNVEV (reference sequence). Trimming took off 0 bases at V and 2 bases at J, with 11 bases between the two ends. CDR3 sequence: CASSLSGAWTYEQYF. The CDR3, as DNA: TGTGCCAGCAGTTTATCCGGGGCTTGGACCTACGAGCAGTACTTC.

The chain carries TRBV7-2 and TRBJ2-7, with D maybe TRBD1 (5 bases). The CDR3 has 14 amino acids. Germline V gives CDR1 SGHTA, CDR2 FQGNSA. V was pared by 6 bases and J by 0 bases, with 12 bases between. The CDR3 loop is CASSQTEISYEQYF. Written as DNA, the CDR3 is TGTGCCAGCAGTCAGACAGAGATCTCCTACGAGCAGTACTTC.

The rearrangement links TRBV15 to TRBJ2-7; the D call may be TRBD1 or TRBD2 (5 bases each). The germline V gene has CDR1 LNHNV and CDR2 YYDKDF (reference sequence). The CDR3 sequence is 16 residues long. V lost 1 base and J 3 bases, leaving 16 bases between the germline ends. The CDR3 coding sequence is TGTGCCACCAGCAGAGGGACCCGGGACGGTTACTACGAGCAGTACTTC. It encodes CATSRGTRDGYYEQYF.

This clonotype has a handful of counts. This chain links TRBV30 with TRBJ1-2; 10 bases agree with TRBD1. Germline V CDR1 and CDR2: GTSNPN, SVGIG (reference sequence). The CDR3 spans 17 residues. Germline trimming cut 3 bases from V and 5 bases from J; bases unmatched to any gene: 15. As DNA, the CDR3 is TGTGCCTGGAGGGGGAGTTTAGGACAGGGGGTGAAATATGGCTACACCTTC. Translated: CAWRGSLGQGVKYGYTF.

The chain links TRBV20-1 to TRBJ2-1; perhaps TRBD1 as D (5 bases). The CDR3 runs to 13 residues. V lost 6 bases and J 5 bases, leaving 14 bases between the germline ends. Germline V gene lookup returns CDR1 DFQATT and CDR2 SNEGSKA (reference sequence). The CDR3 sequence is CSAEDRYNNEQFF. CDR3 coding DNA: TGCAGTGCCGAAGACAGATATAACAATGAGCAGTTCTTC.

This clonotype was detected many times. The chain couples TRBV15 to TRBJ2-3, with 9 nucleotides matching TRBD2. The germline CDR1 and CDR2 sequences are LNHNV and YYDKDF (reference sequence). The length of the CDR3 is 16 residues. J gave up 4 bases and V 1 base, and 6 bases lay outside the gene matches. DNA for the CDR3: TGTGCCACCAGCAGAGTCGGAGCGGGGGGACCAGATACGCAGTATTTT. Its translation is CATSRVGAGGPDTQYF.

This clonotype was seen a few times. J is TRBJ2-5 and V is TRBV12-3 or TRBV12-4; the D gene is possibly TRBD1 (5 bases). The CDR3 extends over 14 amino acids. V shed 6 bases and J shed 1 base, with 12 bases lying between them. The CDR3 DNA follows: TGTGCCAGCAGCCTGTGGGGCCTCCAAGAGACCCAGTACTTC. Residues: CASSLWGLQETQYF.

This chain links TRBV29-1 with TRBJ2-1; 8 bases match TRBD2. CDR3 size: 14 residues. In germline, CDR1 is SQVTM, CDR2 ANQGSEA. With 3 bases clipped from V and 9 bases from J, the junction kept 10 bases outside the gene matches. CDR3 region: CSVEGAGVISEQFF. The CDR3 region has the DNA TGCAGCGTTGAGGGAGCGGGAGTTATCAGTGAGCAGTTCTTC.

The chain links TRBV5-1 to TRBJ2-7; the D gene could be TRBD1 or TRBD2 (5 bases each). V gave up 4 bases and J gave up 3 bases, with 17 bases separating them. The CDR3 runs to 15 residues. Germline values: CDR1 SGHRS, CDR2 YFSETQ. Here the CDR3 DNA reads TGCGCCAGCAGCCTGGGACCTTCCGAGAACTACGAGCAGTACTTC. Its translation is CASSLGPSENYEQYF.

The chain joins TRBV20-1 to TRBJ2-3; 13 bases are a match to TRBD2. CDR1 is DFQATT, CDR2 SNEGSKA, per germline (reference sequence). CDR3 size: 15 residues. V gave up 3 bases and J gave up 4 bases; unmatched junction bases: 4. The CDR3 region is CSARAGTSGADTQYF. The CDR3 DNA is TGCAGTGCTAGGGCCGGGACTAGCGGGGCAGATACGCAGTATTTT.

This clonotype appeared a few times. This chain joins TRBV7-9 and TRBJ2-1, with D hard to call. The CDR3 sequence is 13 residues long. Germline assignment: CDR1 SEHNR and CDR2 FQNEAQ (reference sequence). V shed 5 bases and J shed 9 bases, with 14 bases lying between them. The chain's CDR3 is CASSPKGVTEQFF. The CDR3 nucleotides are TGTGCCAGCAGCCCAAAGGGCGTTACTGAGCAGTTCTTC.

This clonotype has only a few counts. The gene calls are TRBV12-3 or TRBV12-4 and TRBJ1-3; D may be TRBD1 (6 bases). V lost 6 bases and J 4 bases, leaving 16 bases between the germline ends. The CDR3 has 15 residues. The CDR3 is CASRPLAGAGNTIYF. The CDR3 DNA sequence: TGTGCCAGCAGACCGCTTGCAGGGGCCGGAAACACCATATATTTT.

This clonotype was observed at least ten times. This rearrangement joins TRBV7-9 to TRBJ1-1; D gene unclear. Looked up from germline, CDR1 is SEHNR and CDR2 is FQNEAQ (reference sequence). CDR3 length: 14 amino acids. Trimming shortened V by 5 bases and J by 2 bases, and 12 bases separated the two germline ends. Here the CDR3 reads CASSPHEGNTEAFF. The CDR3 DNA is TGTGCCAGCAGCCCCCACGAGGGTAACACTGAAGCTTTCTTT.

As for this clonotype: Sequence at one end of the junction differs from germline and may be a read error. V is TRBV6-2 or TRBV6-3 and J is TRBJ2-7; the match to TRBD1 covers 8 bases. The germline V gene encodes CDR1 MNHEY and CDR2 SVGEGT. The CDR3 extends over 12 amino acids. The CDR3 sequence is CASSYSIGQGIF. CDR3 DNA: TGTGCCAGCAGTTACTCGATTGGACAGGGTATCTTC.

This clonotype appeared many times. The chain employs TRBV20-1 and TRBJ2-2; 7 bases are shared with TRBD2. J lost 6 bases, V lost 3 bases, and 7 bases had no gene match. Germline V gene sequence: CDR1 DFQATT, CDR2 SNEGSKA (reference sequence). CDR3 size: 14 residues. CDR3 DNA sequence: TGCAGTGCTAGCGGGAGGCCGCAGGCCGGGGAGCTGTTTTTT. This translates into CSASGRPQAGELFF.

The CDR3 reads CSARDATALGTEAFF. The CDR3 region has the DNA TGCAGTGCTAGAGACGCGACCGCTCTTGGCACTGAAGCTTTCTTT. This chain links TRBV20-1 with TRBJ1-1; D not certain. The V and J ends lost 0 bases and 4 bases respectively, with 15 bases between them. This CDR3 spans 15 amino acids. The V gene's germline CDR1 is DFQATT and CDR2 SNEGSKA (reference sequence).

The chain combines TRBV6-2 or TRBV6-3 with TRBJ2-5; tentatively, D is TRBD2 (6 bases). Germline V CDR1 and CDR2: MNHEY, SVGEGT. The CDR3 is 15 residues long. V shed 2 bases and J shed 7 bases, with 17 bases lying between them. CDR3 nucleotides: TGTGCCAGCAGTTACCAACTAACCGGGAGTGGGACCCAGTACTTC. Protein product: CASSYQLTGSGTQYF.

V and J are TRBV11-1 and TRBJ2-1; D perhaps matches TRBD1 (7 bases). The CDR3 is 18 residues long. V was pared by 2 bases and J by 2 bases, with 19 bases between. Germline CDR1 and CDR2: SGHAT and FQDESV (reference sequence). In nucleotides, the CDR3 is TGTGCCAGCAGCTTATGGCTCGGGGGACAGAGACCCTACAATGAGCAGTTCTTC. It encodes CASSLWLGGQRPYNEQFF.

This clonotype showed up many times. The rearrangement joins TRBV7-8 to TRBJ1-5, with TRBD1 matching 8 bases. CDR1 and CDR2 from the germline V gene are SGHVS and FQNEAQ. Trimming at V came to 3 bases and at J to 8 bases, leaving 3 bases not matched to a gene. This CDR3 is built from 13 residues. The CDR3 DNA sequence: TGTGCCAGCAGCTTGGACAGGGCTGAGCCCCAGCATTTT. Translating it yields CASSLDRAEPQHF. The full variable domain, in which reference TRBV7-8 and TRBJ1-5 provide the parts outside the CDR3, is GAGVSQSPRYKVAKRGQDVALRCDPISGHVSLFWYQQALGQGPEFLTYFQNEAQLDKSGLPSDRFFAERPEGSVSTLKIQRTQQEDSAVYLCASSLDRAEPQHFGDGTRLSIL.

This clonotype appeared a few times. V gene TRBV27 combines with J gene TRBJ2-1; no reliable D call. Trimming pared 3 bases from V and 0 bases from J, leaving 9 bases between. Germline assignment: CDR1 MNHEY and CDR2 SMNVEV (reference sequence). The CDR3 sequence is 15 residues long. Written as DNA, the CDR3 is TGTGCCAGCAGTTTCGGAAAAGGCTCCTACAATGAGCAGTTCTTC. It specifies CASSFGKGSYNEQFF.

This clonotype was detected a few times. This chain joins TRBV5-6 and TRBJ2-1; the match to TRBD1 covers 7 bases. CDR3 size: 15 residues. Germline CDR1 reads SGHDT; CDR2 reads YYEEEE. Trimming took 4 bases from V and 4 from J; bases not matched to a gene: 8. The CDR3 coding sequence is TGTGCCAGCAGCCCGCCCCGGACAGGATACAATGAGCAGTTCTTC. This encodes CASSPPRTGYNEQFF.

This clonotype turned up a few times. The rearrangement joins TRBV7-9 to TRBJ2-1, with TRBD1 identical over 8 bases. J gave up 5 bases and V 5 bases, and 2 bases lay outside the gene matches. CDR1 and CDR2 (germline): SEHNR, FQNEAQ (reference sequence). The CDR3 has 13 amino acids. CDR3 protein: CASSLTGDNEQFF. The CDR3, as DNA: TGTGCCAGCAGCCTGACAGGGGACAATGAGCAGTTCTTC.